The rows below give T cell receptor beta chains drawn from one sample of a study of blood T cell repertoires in COVID-19. TCRdb's copy holds only in-frame clones and misses some; the assay was immunoSEQ multiplex PCR. Among some 200,000 clones listed, roughly four fifths were seen once. Source material: PBMCs or T cells enriched from blood (not recorded which). These receptors all stem from a woman between 45 and 65 years old who had been exposed to COVID-19. Both conserved end residues are part of each CDR3. Fields, in order: J gene, D gene, clone size, V gene, CDR3 DNA, CDR3 protein. D genes are given only for firm matches. Some rows have no size entry. The others give once, few or many, or a class for an expanded clone.

TRBJ1-4 TRBD1 NA TRBV15 TGTGCCACCAGCAACCGGGACAGGGGGAACAAGGCTAATGAAAAACTGTTTTTT CATSNRDRGNKANEKLFF
TRBJ2-2 TRBD1 NA TRBV29-1 TGCAGCGTTGAAGTGACAGGGCGTACCGGGGAGCTGTTTTTT CSVEVTGRTGELFF
TRBJ2-3 TRBD1 NA TRBV5-5 TGTGCCAGCATGCTGACAGGGTCAGATACGCAGTATTTT CASMLTGSDTQYF
TRBJ2-1 TRBD1 NA TRBV4-3 TGCGCCAGCAGCCACCTCACCGGGACAGGGGGGAATGAGCAGTTCTTC CASSHLTGTGGNEQFF
TRBJ2-7 TRBD1 NA TRBV24-1 TGTGCCACCAGTGATCCGGACAGGGCCCACGAGCAGTACTTC CATSDPDRAHEQYF
TRBJ2-1 TRBD2 NA TRBV4-2 TGTGCCAGCAGCCAAGGCCTAGCGGGGAATTACAATGAGCAGTTCTTC CASSQGLAGNYNEQFF
TRBJ1-1 NA once TRBV29-1 TGCAGCGTTGGTCGGGGGTACACTGAAGCTTTCTTT CSVGRGYTEAFF
TRBJ2-1 NA NA TRBV27 TGTGCCAGCAGTTTATACGGTTCGGACAATGAGCAGTTCTTC CASSLYGSDNEQFF
TRBJ1-1 TRBD1 NA TRBV11-2 TGTGCCAGCAGCTCGACAGGGGTCACTGAAGCTTTCTTT CASSSTGVTEAFF
TRBJ1-2 NA few TRBV5-5 TGTGCCAGCAGCTTTCCTACTGAAAACTATGGCTACACCTTC CASSFPTENYGYTF
TRBJ2-7 TRBD1 few TRBV4-1 TGCGCCAGCAGCCAAAGATCGGGACAGGGATACGAGCAGTACTTC CASSQRSGQGYEQYF
TRBJ2-2 NA NA TRBV30 TGTGCCTGGAGTAGAGGGGGAGTCACCGGGGAGCTGTTTTTT CAWSRGGVTGELFF
TRBJ2-2 TRBD1 NA TRBV10-3 TGTGCCATCACCCGGGACAGGGAATCTTCCGGGGAGCTGTTTTTT CAITRDRESSGELFF
TRBJ2-7 NA once TRBV3-1/TRBV3-2 TGTGCCAGCAGCCAAGACCCAGGGCAAGGACGCGAGCAGTACTTC CASSQDPGQGREQYF
TRBJ1-2 NA NA TRBV14 TGTGCCAGCAGCCAAGTTCCAGGTGTTGGCTACACCTTC CASSQVPGVGYTF
TRBJ1-6 NA NA TRBV7-8 TGTGCCAGCGGGTTACAGGCGAACTCCTATAATTCACCCCTCCACTTT CASGLQANSYNSPLHF
TRBJ1-1 NA NA TRBV3-1/TRBV3-2 TGTGCCAGCAGCCTAAGACAGGCCCGGGGAGCTTTCTTT CASSLRQARGAFF
TRBJ1-1 TRBD1 NA TRBV10-3 TGTGCCATCAGTGACCCCAGGGGGAAGGTCACTGAAGCTTTCTTT CAISDPRGKVTEAFF
TRBJ1-3 NA NA TRBV9 TGTGCCAGCAGCGTAGGACAGATCGTGCCTGGAAACACCATATATTTT CASSVGQIVPGNTIYF
TRBJ2-7 NA NA TRBV9 TGTGCCAGCAGCCTGGGAGACGAGCAGTACTTC CASSLGDEQYF
TRBJ1-2 NA NA TRBV5-6 TGTGCCAGCAGCTTGGTGGGGGGGCGCCGGGGTGGCTACACCTTC CASSLVGGRRGGYTF
TRBJ1-1 TRBD1 NA TRBV4-1 TGCGCCAGCAGCCAAAACGACAGGGGGTACACTGAAGCTTTCTTT CASSQNDRGYTEAFF
TRBJ1-5 NA NA TRBV28 TGTGCCAGCAGTTTGACGACTCAAAATCAGCCCCAGCATTTT CASSLTTQNQPQHF
TRBJ2-4 TRBD2 NA TRBV29-1 TGCAGCGCCGTACTAGCGGGGGTAGCCAAAAACATTCAGTACTTC CSAVLAGVAKNIQYF
TRBJ2-7 TRBD2 once TRBV5-5 TGTGCCAGCAGCCCGGTGCCAGGGAGGGACGAGCAGTACTTC CASSPVPGRDEQYF
TRBJ1-2 NA few TRBV6-5 TGTGCCAGCAGTTCGAACCCCCGTCGCGGCGTTAGGGGCTACACCTTC CASSSNPRRGVRGYTF
TRBJ1-1 TRBD1 once TRBV28 TGTGCCAGCAGTTTTAACCTAAGGGGGCAAGCTTTCTTT CASSFNLRGQAFF
TRBJ1-2 NA NA TRBV5-1 TGCGCCAGCAAACTAACAGGGTTAGGAGGCTACACCTTC CASKLTGLGGYTF
TRBJ2-5 NA NA TRBV5-6 TGTGCCAGCAGCTTTGGCCAGGGTGTAGAGACCCAGTACTTC CASSFGQGVETQYF